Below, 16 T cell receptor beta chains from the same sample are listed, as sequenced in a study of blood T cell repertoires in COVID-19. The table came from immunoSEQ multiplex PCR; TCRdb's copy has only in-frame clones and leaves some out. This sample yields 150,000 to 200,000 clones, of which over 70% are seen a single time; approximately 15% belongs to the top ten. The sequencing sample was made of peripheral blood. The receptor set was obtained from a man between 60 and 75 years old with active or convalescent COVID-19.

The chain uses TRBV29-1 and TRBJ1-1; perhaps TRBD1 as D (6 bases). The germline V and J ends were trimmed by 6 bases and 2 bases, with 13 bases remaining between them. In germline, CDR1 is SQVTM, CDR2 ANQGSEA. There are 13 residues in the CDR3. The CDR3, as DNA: TGCAGCGTGGAACAGGGCCTCAACACTGAAGCTTTCTTT. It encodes CSVEQGLNTEAFF.

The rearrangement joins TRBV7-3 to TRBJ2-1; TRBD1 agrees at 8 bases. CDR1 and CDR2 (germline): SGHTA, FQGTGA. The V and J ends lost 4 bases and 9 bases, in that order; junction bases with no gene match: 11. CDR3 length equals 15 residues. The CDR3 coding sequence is TGTGCCAGCAGCTCCCGACAGGGGCGGAAAATTGAGCAGTTCTTC. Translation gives CASSSRQGRKIEQFF.

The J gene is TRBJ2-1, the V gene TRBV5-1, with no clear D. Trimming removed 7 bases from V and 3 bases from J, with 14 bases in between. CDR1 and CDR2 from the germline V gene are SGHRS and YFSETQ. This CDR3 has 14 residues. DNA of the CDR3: TGCGCCAGCTATGCGGCAGACTTCTACAATGAGCAGTTCTTC. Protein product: CASYAADFYNEQFF.

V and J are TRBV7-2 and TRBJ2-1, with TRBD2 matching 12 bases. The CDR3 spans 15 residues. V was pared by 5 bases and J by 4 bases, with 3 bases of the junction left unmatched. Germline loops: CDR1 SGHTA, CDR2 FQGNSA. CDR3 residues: CASSPGLAGYNEQFF. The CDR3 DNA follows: TGTGCCAGCAGCCCAGGACTAGCGGGGTACAATGAGCAGTTCTTC.

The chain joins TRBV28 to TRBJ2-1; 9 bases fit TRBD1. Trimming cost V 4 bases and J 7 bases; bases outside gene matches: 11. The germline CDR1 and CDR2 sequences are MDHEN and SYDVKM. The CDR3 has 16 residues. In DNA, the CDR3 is TGTGCCAGCAGTTCATCCGGACAGGGGATTGAGAATGAGCAGTTCTTC. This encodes CASSSSGQGIENEQFF.

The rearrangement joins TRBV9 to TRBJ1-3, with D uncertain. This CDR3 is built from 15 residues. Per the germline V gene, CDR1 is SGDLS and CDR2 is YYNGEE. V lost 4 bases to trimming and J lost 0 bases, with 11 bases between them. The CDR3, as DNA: TGTGCCAGCAGCATTACTCACGACTCTGGAAACACCATATATTTT. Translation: CASSITHDSGNTIYF.

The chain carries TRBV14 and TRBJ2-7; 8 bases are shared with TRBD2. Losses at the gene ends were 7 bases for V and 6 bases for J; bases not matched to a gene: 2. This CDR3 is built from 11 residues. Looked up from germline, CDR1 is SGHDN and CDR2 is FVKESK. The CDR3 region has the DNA TGTGCCAGCACCCGGGGGGGCGAGCAGTACTTC. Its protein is CASTRGGEQYF.

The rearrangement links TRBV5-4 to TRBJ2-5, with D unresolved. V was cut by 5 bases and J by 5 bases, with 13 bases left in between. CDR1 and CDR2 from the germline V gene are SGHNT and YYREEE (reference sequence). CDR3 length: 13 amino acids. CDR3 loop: CASRPDTLETQYF. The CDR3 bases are TGTGCCAGCAGACCTGACACGTTGGAGACCCAGTACTTC.

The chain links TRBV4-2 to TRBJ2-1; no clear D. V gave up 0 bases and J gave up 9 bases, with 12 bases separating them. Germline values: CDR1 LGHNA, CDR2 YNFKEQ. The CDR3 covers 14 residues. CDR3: CASSQEGPGREQFF. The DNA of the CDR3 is TGTGCCAGCAGCCAAGAGGGCCCTGGGCGTGAGCAGTTCTTC.

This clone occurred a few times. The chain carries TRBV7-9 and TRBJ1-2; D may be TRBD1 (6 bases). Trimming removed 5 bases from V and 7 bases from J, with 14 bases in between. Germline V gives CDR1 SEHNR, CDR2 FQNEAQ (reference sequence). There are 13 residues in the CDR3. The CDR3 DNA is TGTGCCAGCAGCCCATACGGGGGGCCTGGCTACACCTTC. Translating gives CASSPYGGPGYTF. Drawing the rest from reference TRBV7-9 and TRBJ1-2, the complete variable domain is DTGVSQNPRHKITKRGQNVTFRCDPISEHNRLYWYRQTLGQGPEFLTYFQNEAQLEKSRLLSDRFSAERPKGSFSTLEIQRTEQGDSAMYLCASSPYGGPGYTFGSGTRLTVV.

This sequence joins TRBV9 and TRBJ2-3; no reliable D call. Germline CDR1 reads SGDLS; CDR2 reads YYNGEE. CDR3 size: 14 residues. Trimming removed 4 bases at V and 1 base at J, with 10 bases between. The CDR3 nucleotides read TGTGCCAGCAGCTACAGCCTCCGCACAGATACGCAGTATTTT. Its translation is CASSYSLRTDTQYF.

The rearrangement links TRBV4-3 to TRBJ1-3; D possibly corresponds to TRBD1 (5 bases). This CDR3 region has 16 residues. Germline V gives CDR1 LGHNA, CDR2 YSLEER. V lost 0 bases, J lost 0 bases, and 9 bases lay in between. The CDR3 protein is CASSQDQGSSGNTIYF. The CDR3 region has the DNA TGCGCCAGCAGCCAAGATCAGGGCAGCTCTGGAAACACCATATATTTT.

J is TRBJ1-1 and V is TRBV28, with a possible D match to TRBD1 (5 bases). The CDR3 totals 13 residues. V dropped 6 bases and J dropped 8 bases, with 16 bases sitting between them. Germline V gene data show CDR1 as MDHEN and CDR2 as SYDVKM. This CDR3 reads CASRLTGPQEAFF. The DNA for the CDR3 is TGTGCCAGCAGGCTTACAGGCCCTCAGGAAGCTTTCTTT.

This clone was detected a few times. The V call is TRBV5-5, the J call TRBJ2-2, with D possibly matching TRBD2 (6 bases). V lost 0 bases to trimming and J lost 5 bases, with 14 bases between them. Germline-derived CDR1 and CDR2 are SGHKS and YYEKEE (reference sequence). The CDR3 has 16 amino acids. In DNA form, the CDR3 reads TGTGCCAGCAGCTTGGATCCGCGGGGAGAGACCGGGGAGCTGTTTTTT. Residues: CASSLDPRGETGELFF.

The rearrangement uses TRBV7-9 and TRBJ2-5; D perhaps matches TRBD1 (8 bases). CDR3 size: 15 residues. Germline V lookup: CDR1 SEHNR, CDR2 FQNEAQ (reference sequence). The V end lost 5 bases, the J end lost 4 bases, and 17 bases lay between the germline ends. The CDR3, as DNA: TGTGCCAGCAGCCAGACAGGGGAGGGCCGAGAGACCCAGTACTTC. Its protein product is CASSQTGEGRETQYF.

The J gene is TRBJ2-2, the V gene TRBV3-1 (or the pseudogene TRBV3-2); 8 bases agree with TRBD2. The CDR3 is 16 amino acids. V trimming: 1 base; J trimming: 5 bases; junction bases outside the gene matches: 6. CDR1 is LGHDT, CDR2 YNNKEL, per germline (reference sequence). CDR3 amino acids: CASSQGYRGGTGELFF. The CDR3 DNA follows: TGTGCCAGCAGCCAAGGATACCGGGGGGGTACCGGGGAGCTGTTTTTT.